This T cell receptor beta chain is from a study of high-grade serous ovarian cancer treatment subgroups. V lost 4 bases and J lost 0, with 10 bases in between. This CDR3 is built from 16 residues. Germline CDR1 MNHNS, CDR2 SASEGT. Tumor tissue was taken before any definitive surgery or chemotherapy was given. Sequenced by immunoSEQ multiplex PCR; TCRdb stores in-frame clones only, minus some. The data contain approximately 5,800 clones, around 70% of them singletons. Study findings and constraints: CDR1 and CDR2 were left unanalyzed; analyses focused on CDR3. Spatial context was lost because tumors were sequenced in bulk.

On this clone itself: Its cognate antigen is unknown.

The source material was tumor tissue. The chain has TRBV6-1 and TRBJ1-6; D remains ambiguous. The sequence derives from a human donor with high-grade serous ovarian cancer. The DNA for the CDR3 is TGTGCCAGCAGTGTTCTGGGGAGCTCCTATAATTCACCCCTCCACTTT. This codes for CASSVLGSSYNSPLHF.